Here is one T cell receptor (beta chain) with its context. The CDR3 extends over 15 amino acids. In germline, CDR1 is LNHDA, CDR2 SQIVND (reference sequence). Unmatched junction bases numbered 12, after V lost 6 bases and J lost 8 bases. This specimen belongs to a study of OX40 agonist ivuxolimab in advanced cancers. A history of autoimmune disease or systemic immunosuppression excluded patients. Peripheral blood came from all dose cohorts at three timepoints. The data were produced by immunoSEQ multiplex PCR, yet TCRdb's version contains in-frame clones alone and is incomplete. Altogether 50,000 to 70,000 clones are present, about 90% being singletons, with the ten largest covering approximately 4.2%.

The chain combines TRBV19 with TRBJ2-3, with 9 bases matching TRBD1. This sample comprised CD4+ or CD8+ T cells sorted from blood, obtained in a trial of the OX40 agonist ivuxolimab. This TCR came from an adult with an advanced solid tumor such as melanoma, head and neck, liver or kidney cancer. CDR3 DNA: TGTGCCAGTAGCCATGGGGACAGGGAGTATGGTACGCAGTATTTT. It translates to CASSHGDREYGTQYF. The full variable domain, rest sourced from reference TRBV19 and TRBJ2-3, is DGGITQSPKYLFRKEGQNVTLSCEQNLNHDAMYWYRQDPGQGLRLIYYSQIVNDFQKGDIAEGYSVSREKKESFPLTVTSAQKNPTAFYLCASSHGDREYGTQYFGPGTRLTVL.